The next 3 T cell receptor beta chains were all read from a single sample in a study of shared clonotypes between healthy human individuals. Clones were read by immunoSEQ multiplex PCR, and TCRdb kept only the in-frame ones, dropping some. This sample has hundreds of thousands of clones; about 96% occur once, and the top ten carry roughly 0.1%. Terminally differentiated effector memory CD45RA+ cells were excluded from the naive CD8 cells, which were CD45RO-negative and positively selected for CCR7. The sequenced material came from naive CD8+ T cells sorted from blood. Receptor source: a woman in her 30s in good health.

This chain uses TRBV2 with TRBJ2-4; the D is unclear. The germline V gene has CDR1 SNHLY and CDR2 FYNNEI. Trimming removed 0 bases from V and 0 bases from J, with 9 bases in between. There are 16 residues in the CDR3. Here the CDR3 DNA reads TGTGCCAGCAGTGAAGCGCTTCACGTAGCCAAAAACATTCAGTACTTC. Its protein product is CASSEALHVAKNIQYF.

This chain connects TRBV27 to TRBJ2-7; D might be TRBD2 (6 bases). Germline CDR1 and CDR2: MNHEY and SMNVEV (reference sequence). The CDR3 covers 13 residues. V was clipped by 6 bases and J by 4 bases, with 13 bases between them. The CDR3 sequence is CASRSGTGYEQYF. In DNA form, the CDR3 reads TGTGCCAGCAGATCCGGGACTGGGTACGAGCAGTACTTC.

V gene TRBV5-6 combines with J gene TRBJ2-1; 10 bases line up with TRBD2. The germline V gene encodes CDR1 SGHDT and CDR2 YYEEEE. V was pared by 4 bases and J by 8 bases, with 9 bases of the junction left unmatched. The CDR3 covers 15 residues. The CDR3 sequence: CASSPGLASSDEQFF. The DNA of the CDR3 is TGTGCCAGCAGCCCGGGACTAGCGAGTTCGGATGAGCAGTTCTTC.